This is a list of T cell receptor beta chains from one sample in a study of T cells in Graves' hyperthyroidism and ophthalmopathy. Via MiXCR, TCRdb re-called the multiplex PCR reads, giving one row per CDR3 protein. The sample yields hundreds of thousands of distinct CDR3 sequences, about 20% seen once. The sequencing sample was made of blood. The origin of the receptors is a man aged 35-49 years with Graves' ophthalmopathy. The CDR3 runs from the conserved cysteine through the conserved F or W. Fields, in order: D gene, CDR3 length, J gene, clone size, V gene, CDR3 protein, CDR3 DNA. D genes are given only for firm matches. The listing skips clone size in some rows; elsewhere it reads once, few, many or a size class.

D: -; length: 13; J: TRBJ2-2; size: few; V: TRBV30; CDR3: CAWSMGITGELFF; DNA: TGTGCCTGGAGTATGGGAATCACCGGGGAGCTGTTTTTT
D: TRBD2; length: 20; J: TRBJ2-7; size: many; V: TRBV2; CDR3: CASSDPPTLAGGGVSGEQYF; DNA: TGTGCCAGCAGTGACCCCCCCACCCTAGCGGGAGGGGGAGTTTCTGGCGAGCAGTACTTC
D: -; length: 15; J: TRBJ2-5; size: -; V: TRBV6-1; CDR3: CASSTPRGGRGTQYF; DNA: TGTGCCAGCAGTACCCCGAGGGGGGGAAGGGGGACCCAGTACTTC
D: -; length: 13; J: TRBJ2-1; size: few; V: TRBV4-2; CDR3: CASSPPTRNEQFF; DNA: TGTGCCAGCAGCCCCCCGACTCGGAATGAGCAGTTCTTC
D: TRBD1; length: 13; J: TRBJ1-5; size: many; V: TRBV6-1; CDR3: CASSVRQGGEEHF; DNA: TGTGCCAGCAGTGTCAGGCAGGGGGGAGAGGAGCATTTT
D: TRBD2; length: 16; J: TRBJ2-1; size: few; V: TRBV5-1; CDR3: CASSLELAGGLGEQFF; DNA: TGCGCCAGCAGCTTGGAACTAGCGGGGGGGCTTGGTGAGCAGTTCTTC
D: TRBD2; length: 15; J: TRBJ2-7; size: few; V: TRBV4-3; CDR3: CASSQDGLAVNEQYF; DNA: TGCGCCAGCAGCCAAGACGGACTAGCTGTCAACGAGCAGTACTTC
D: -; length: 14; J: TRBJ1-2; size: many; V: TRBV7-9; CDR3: CASSSVGGLYGYTF; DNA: TGTGCCAGCAGCTCCGTAGGGGGACTCTATGGCTACACCTTC
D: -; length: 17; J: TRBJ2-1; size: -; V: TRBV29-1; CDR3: CSVEELRGEIAYNEQFF; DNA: TGCAGCGTTGAAGAACTGAGGGGGGAGATTGCCTACAATGAGCAGTTCTTC
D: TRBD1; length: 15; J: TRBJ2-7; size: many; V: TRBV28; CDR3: CASSSKWDRDYEQYF; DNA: TGTGCCAGCAGCTCGAAATGGGACAGGGATTACGAGCAGTACTTC
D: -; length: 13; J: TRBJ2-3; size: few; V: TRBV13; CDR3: CASRTTGTDTQYF; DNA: TGTGCCAGCAGGACGACTGGCACAGATACGCAGTATTTT
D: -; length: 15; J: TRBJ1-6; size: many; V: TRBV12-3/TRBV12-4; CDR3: CASSFLEDGEPPLHF; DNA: TGTGCCAGCAGTTTCTTGGAGGACGGTGAGCCACCCCTCCACTTT
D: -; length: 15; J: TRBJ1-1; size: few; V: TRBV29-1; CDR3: CSVDPDNPPFTEAFF; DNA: TGCAGCGTTGATCCAGACAATCCTCCTTTCACTGAAGCTTTCTTT
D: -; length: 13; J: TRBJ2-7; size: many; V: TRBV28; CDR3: CASSSRGSYEQYF; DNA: TGTGCCAGCAGTTCCCGGGGTTCCTACGAGCAGTACTTC
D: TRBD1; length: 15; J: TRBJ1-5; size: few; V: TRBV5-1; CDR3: CASSLSSGGGQPQHF; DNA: TGCGCCAGCAGCTTGAGTTCAGGGGGAGGTCAGCCCCAGCATTTT
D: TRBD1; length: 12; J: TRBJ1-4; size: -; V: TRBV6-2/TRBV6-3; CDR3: CASSTGQGKLFF; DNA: TGTGCCAGCAGCACGGGACAGGGAAAACTGTTTTTT
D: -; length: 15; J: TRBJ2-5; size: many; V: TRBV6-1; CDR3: CASSESELGQETQYF; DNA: TGTGCCAGCAGTGAATCGGAACTAGGTCAAGAGACCCAGTACTTC
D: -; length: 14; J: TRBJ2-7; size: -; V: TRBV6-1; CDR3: CATAVRTNSYEQYF; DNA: TGTGCCACCGCCGTCAGGACCAACTCCTACGAGCAGTACTTC
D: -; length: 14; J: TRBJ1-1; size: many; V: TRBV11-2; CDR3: CASSPQRGDTEAFF; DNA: TGTGCCAGCAGCCCGCAGAGGGGGGACACTGAAGCTTTCTTT
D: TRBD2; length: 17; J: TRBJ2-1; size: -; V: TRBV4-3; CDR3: CASSPRTSGSSYNEQFF; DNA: TGCGCCAGCAGCCCCCGGACTAGCGGAAGCTCCTACAATGAGCAGTTCTTC
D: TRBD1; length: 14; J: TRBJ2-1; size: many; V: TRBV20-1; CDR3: CSAPYGQGANEQFF; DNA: TGCAGTGCTCCCTACGGACAGGGGGCGAATGAGCAGTTCTTC
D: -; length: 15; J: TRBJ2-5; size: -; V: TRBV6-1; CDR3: CASTNGKMGQETQYF; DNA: TGTGCCAGCACCAACGGGAAGATGGGACAAGAGACCCAGTACTTC
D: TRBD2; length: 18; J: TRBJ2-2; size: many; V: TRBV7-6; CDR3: CASSPPGLAGLNTGELFF; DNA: TGTGCCAGCAGCCCCCCGGGACTAGCGGGATTGAACACCGGGGAGCTGTTTTTT
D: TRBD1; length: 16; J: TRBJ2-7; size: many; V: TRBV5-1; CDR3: CASSHTPGQGTYEQYF; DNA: TGCGCCAGCAGCCATACACCGGGACAGGGGACCTACGAGCAGTACTTC
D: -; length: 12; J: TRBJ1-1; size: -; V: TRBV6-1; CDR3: CASSTSGFGAFF; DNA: TGTGCCAGCAGTACCTCCGGGTTTGGAGCTTTCTTT
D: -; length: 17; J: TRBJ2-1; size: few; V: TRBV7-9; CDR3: CASSLAGASGFYNEQFF; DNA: TGTGCCAGCAGCTTAGCGGGGGCTAGCGGATTCTACAATGAGCAGTTCTTC
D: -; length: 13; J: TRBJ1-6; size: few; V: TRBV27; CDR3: CASGLGDFSPLHF; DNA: TGTGCCAGCGGGCTAGGGGATTTTTCACCCCTCCACTTT
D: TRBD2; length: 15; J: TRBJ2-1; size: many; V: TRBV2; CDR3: CASTPGSGGSNEQFF; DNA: TGTGCCAGCACCCCTGGGAGCGGGGGAAGCAATGAGCAGTTCTTC
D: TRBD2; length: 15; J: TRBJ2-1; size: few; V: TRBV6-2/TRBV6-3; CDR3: CASREVAGVLNEQFF; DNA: TGTGCCAGCAGGGAAGTAGCGGGAGTTTTAAATGAGCAGTTCTTC
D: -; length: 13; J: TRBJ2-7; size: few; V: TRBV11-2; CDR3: CASSLLYSYEQYF; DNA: TGTGCCAGCAGCCTCCTATACTCCTACGAGCAGTACTTC
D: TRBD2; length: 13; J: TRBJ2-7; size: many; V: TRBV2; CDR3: CASSRGGDYEQYF; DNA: TGTGCCAGCAGCCGGGGGGGGGACTACGAGCAGTACTTC
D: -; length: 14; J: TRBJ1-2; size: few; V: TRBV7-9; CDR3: CASSLGPGTAGYTF; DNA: TGTGCCAGCAGCTTAGGACCCGGGACGGCGGGCTACACCTTC
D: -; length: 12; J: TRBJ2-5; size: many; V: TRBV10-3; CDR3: CAISDSGETQYF; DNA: TGTGCCATCAGTGACTCAGGAGAGACCCAGTACTTC
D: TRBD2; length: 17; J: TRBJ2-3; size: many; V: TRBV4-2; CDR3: CASSSRGPGGGTDTQYF; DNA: TGTGCCAGCAGCTCCCGAGGCCCGGGAGGAGGTACAGATACGCAGTATTTT
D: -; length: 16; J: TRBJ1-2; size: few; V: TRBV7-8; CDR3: CASSLGLPRGGYGYTF; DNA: TGTGCCAGCAGCTTAGGTCTACCCCGAGGGGGCTATGGCTACACCTTC
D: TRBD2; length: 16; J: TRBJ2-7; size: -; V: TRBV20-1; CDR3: CSARTSGRARVYEQYF; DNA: TGCAGTGCCCGGACTAGCGGGAGGGCCAGGGTGTACGAGCAGTACTTC
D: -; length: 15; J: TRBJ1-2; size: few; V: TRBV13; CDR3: CASSELTESHYGYTF; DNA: TGTGCCAGCAGCGAATTGACAGAGAGTCACTATGGCTACACCTTC
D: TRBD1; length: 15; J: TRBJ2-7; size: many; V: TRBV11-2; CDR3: CASSQTGTVDYEQYF; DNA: TGTGCCAGCAGCCAGACCGGGACAGTGGATTACGAGCAGTACTTC
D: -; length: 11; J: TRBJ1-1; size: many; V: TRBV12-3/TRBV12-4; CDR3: CATERGGEAFF; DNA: TGTGCCACCGAAAGGGGGGGGGAAGCTTTCTTT
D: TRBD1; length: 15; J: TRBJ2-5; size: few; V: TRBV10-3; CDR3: CAISDVDRGGKEEYF; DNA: TGTGCCATCAGTGATGTGGACAGGGGGGGAAAGGAAGAGTACTTC
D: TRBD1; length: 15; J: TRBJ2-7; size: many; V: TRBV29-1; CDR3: CSVSGGTGVSREQYF; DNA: TGCAGCGTTTCCGGGGGGACAGGGGTTTCGCGCGAGCAGTACTTC
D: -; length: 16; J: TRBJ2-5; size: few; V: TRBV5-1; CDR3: CASSLSTNHYQETQYF; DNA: TGCGCCAGCAGCTTGTCTACTAACCACTACCAAGAGACCCAGTACTTC
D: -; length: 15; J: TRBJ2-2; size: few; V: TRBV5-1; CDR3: CASSSLTDPTGELFF; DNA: TGCGCCAGCAGCTCACTTACCGATCCCACCGGGGAGCTGTTTTTT
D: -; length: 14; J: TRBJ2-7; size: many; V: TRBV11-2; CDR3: CASSFGTAAYEQYF; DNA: TGTGCCAGCAGCTTCGGGACGGCGGCCTACGAGCAGTACTTC
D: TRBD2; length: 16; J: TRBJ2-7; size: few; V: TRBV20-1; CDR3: CSAPPGRAGGPSEQYF; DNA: TGCAGTGCCCCCCCGGGTAGGGCGGGAGGGCCTAGCGAGCAGTACTTC
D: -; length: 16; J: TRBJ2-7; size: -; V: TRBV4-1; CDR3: CASSQGWQGNSYEQYF; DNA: TGCGCCAGCAGCCAAGGGTGGCAGGGCAACTCCTACGAGCAGTACTTC
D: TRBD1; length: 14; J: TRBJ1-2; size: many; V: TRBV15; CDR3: CATSRHDRGYGYTF; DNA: TGTGCCACCAGCAGACATGACAGGGGCTATGGCTACACCTTC
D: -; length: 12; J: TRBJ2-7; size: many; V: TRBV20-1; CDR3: CSARVGGYEQYF; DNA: TGCAGTGCTAGAGTAGGGGGCTACGAGCAGTACTTC
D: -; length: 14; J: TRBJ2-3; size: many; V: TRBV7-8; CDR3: CASSLSEIGYTQYF; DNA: TGTGCCAGCAGCTTATCTGAGATCGGATATACGCAGTATTTT
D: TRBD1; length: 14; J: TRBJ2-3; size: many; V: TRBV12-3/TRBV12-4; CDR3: CASSIGQGKDTQYF; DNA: TGTGCCAGCAGTATCGGACAGGGGAAAGATACGCAGTATTTT
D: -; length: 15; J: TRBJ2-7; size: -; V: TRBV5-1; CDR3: CASSPSGLGLYEQYF; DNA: TGCGCCAGCAGCCCGTCAGGGTTGGGTCTCTACGAGCAGTACTTC
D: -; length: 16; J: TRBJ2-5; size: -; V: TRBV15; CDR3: CATSRRGPGPLETQYF; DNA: TGTGCCACCAGCAGACGAGGACCCGGCCCGCTAGAGACCCAGTACTTC
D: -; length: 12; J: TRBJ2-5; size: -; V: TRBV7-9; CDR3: CARSLARDFQYF; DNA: TGTGCCCGCAGCTTAGCGCGAGATTTCCAGTACTTC